Shown below are 25 T cell receptor beta chains from a single sample sequenced in a study of CD8 T cells in ankylosing spondylitis. TCRdb reanalysed the 5' RACE reads using MiXCR and keeps one entry per CDR3 protein. The profile covers 200,000 to 250,000 distinct CDR3 sequences, with over 8.5% appearing a single time and less than 7.5% taken by the ten largest. The sequenced sample consisted of blood, either unsorted or a sorted T cell fraction (not recorded which). These receptors all come from a male donor with ankylosing spondylitis or in good health (not recorded which).

This clonotype was observed once. A much more abundant neighbour one base away suggests this may be a read error. CDR3 sequence (DNA): TGCGCCACCAGCTTGGGAGGACTAGCCGTCTACAATGAGCAGTTCTTC. It is translated as CATSLGGLAVYNEQFF. The genes are TRBV5-1 and TRBJ2-1; 8 bases fit TRBD2. CDR3 size: 16 residues. In germline, CDR1 is SGHRS, CDR2 YFSETQ. Full variable domain (outside the CDR3, taken from reference TRBV5-1 and TRBJ2-1): KAGVTQTPRYLIKTRGQQVTLSCSPISGHRSVSWYQQTPGQGLQFLFEYFSETQRNKGNFPGRFSGRQFSNSRSEMNVSTLELGDSALYLCATSLGGLAVYNEQFFGPGTRLTVL.

This clonotype was recorded many times. V usage is TRBV3-1 and J usage is TRBJ1-4; TRBD1 matches at 8 bases. The CDR3 is 14 residues long. In germline, CDR1 is LGHDT, CDR2 YNNKEL (reference sequence). The V gene end was trimmed by 2 bases and the J gene end by 7 bases; junction bases not matched to a gene: 3. The CDR3 protein is CASSQRTGTEKLFF. The CDR3 nucleotides are TGTGCCAGCAGCCAACGGACAGGGACTGAAAAACTGTTTTTT.

In this sample, this clonotype turned up a few times. The V gene is TRBV7-6, the J gene TRBJ2-2; 9 positions match TRBD1. Germline-derived CDR1 and CDR2 are SGHVS and FNYEAQ. The CDR3 sequence is 14 residues long. With 6 bases clipped from V and 6 bases from J, the junction kept 5 bases outside the gene matches. CDR3 coding DNA: TGTGCCAGCAGTTACACAGGGGGCTCCGGGGAGCTGTTTTTT. It specifies CASSYTGGSGELFF.

The rearrangement links TRBV4-2 to TRBJ2-2; 10 bases fit TRBD2. Germline V CDR1 and CDR2: LGHNA, YNFKEQ. The CDR3 extends over 15 amino acids. Trimming removed 1 base from V and 7 bases from J; junction bases left unmatched: 3. The CDR3 DNA reads TGTGCCAGCAGCCAAGCTAGCGGGAGTGGCGGGGAGCTGTTTTTT. Translating gives CASSQASGSGGELFF.

At least ten counts were recorded for this clonotype. The chain joins TRBV5-1 to TRBJ2-3, with D perhaps TRBD1 or TRBD2 (5 bases each). Trimming shortened V by 0 bases and J by 1 base, and 6 bases separated the two germline ends. The CDR3 consists of 14 residues. The germline CDR1 and CDR2 sequences are SGHRS and YFSETQ. The CDR3 spells CASSLGGRTDTQYF. The CDR3 coding sequence is TGCGCCAGCAGCTTGGGGGGACGCACAGATACGCAGTATTTT.

This clonotype showed up many times. The CDR3 region is CASSLAGTGSPLHF. In DNA, the CDR3 is TGTGCCAGCAGCTTGGCAGGGACCGGTTCACCCCTCCACTTT. This rearrangement joins TRBV5-6 to TRBJ1-6, with a tentative D call TRBD1 (5 bases). There are 14 residues in the CDR3. V shed 0 bases and J shed 9 bases, with 10 bases lying between them. Germline CDR1 reads SGHDT; CDR2 reads YYEEEE. Complete variable domain (other parts from reference TRBV5-6 and TRBJ1-6): DAGVTQSPTHLIKTRGQQVTLRCSPKSGHDTVSWYQQALGQGPQFIFQYYEEEERQRGNFPDRFSGHQFPNYSSELNVNALLLGDSALYLCASSLAGTGSPLHFGNGTRLTVT.

V is TRBV20-1 and J is TRBJ2-7; 8 positions match TRBD2. The CDR3 spans 11 residues. J was trimmed by 10 bases and V by 6 bases; bases with no gene match: 8. Per the germline V gene, CDR1 is DFQATT and CDR2 is SNEGSKA (reference sequence). As DNA, the CDR3 is TGCAGTGCCCCGGGACTAGGTCGACAGTACTTC. This gives the protein CSAPGLGRQYF.

This clonotype was recorded a few times. The J gene is TRBJ2-2, the V gene TRBV6-5, with TRBD1 matching 7 bases. The junction had 2 bases not matched to a gene; V was cut back by 1 base and J by 6 bases. Germline V gene data show CDR1 as MNHEY and CDR2 as SVGAGI. The CDR3 totals 14 residues. CDR3 coding DNA: TGTGCCAGCAGTTACTTTACAGGGGCCGGGGAGCTGTTTTTT. Protein sequence: CASSYFTGAGELFF.

In its sample, this clonotype was seen many times. The rearrangement joins TRBV5-4 to TRBJ2-1; D is uncertain. The CDR3 spans 13 residues. With 3 bases removed from V and 10 bases from J, the gap between germline ends came to 14 bases. CDR1 is SGHNT and CDR2 is YYREEE in the germline V gene (reference sequence). The CDR3 coding sequence is TGTGCCAGCAGCTCACTCCCCATGAGCGAGCAGTTCTTC. This sequence encodes CASSSLPMSEQFF.

This clonotype occurred many times. The chain links TRBV5-1 to TRBJ2-5, with TRBD2 matching 12 bases. The CDR3 totals 15 residues. The V gene's germline CDR1 is SGHRS and CDR2 YFSETQ. V was pared by 2 bases and J by 5 bases, with 4 bases of the junction left unmatched. The CDR3 here is CASSFGTSGQETQYF. The CDR3 nucleotides read TGCGCCAGCAGCTTCGGGACTAGCGGGCAGGAGACCCAGTACTTC.

This clonotype was recorded a few times. The J gene is TRBJ2-7, the V gene TRBV12-3 or TRBV12-4; D is uncertain. The length of the CDR3 is 14 residues. Trimming pared 6 bases from V and 3 bases from J, leaving 15 bases between. The DNA for the CDR3 is TGTGCCAGCAGCCACTTACGTCCCGTCTACGAGCAGTACTTC. It encodes CASSHLRPVYEQYF.

V gene TRBV7-2 combines with J gene TRBJ1-3; no definite D call. CDR1 and CDR2 (germline): SGHTA, FQGNSA. V lost 5 bases and J lost 8, with 13 bases in between. The CDR3 is 13 residues long. The CDR3, as DNA: TGTGCCAGCAGCGATACTAGGCGTTACACCATATATTTT. Protein sequence: CASSDTRRYTIYF.

In the case of this clonotype: A read error may explain this, as a much larger clone is one base away. The V call is TRBV6-1, the J call TRBJ2-3; 7 nucleotides line up with TRBD2. Germline loops: CDR1 MNHNS, CDR2 SASEGT. J lost 3 bases, V lost 10 bases, and 13 bases had no gene match. CDR3 length: 15 residues. In nucleotides, the CDR3 is TGTGCCAATGCCCTGTTATTGGGAGGGACAGATACGCAGTATTTT. Its protein product is CANALLLGGTDTQYF.

This clonotype was seen many times. CDR3: CATSRGSANYGYTF. In nucleotides, the CDR3 is TGTGCCACCAGCAGGGGGTCAGCTAACTATGGCTACACCTTC. V is TRBV15 and J is TRBJ1-2; D gene unclear. The CDR3 is 14 amino acids. The V end was cut by 3 bases, the J end by 0 bases, with 8 bases between. Germline V CDR1 and CDR2: LNHNV, YYDKDF (reference sequence).

This clonotype was picked up many times. This rearrangement joins TRBV12-3 or TRBV12-4 to TRBJ2-7; tentatively, D is TRBD2 (5 bases). The CDR3 has 14 residues. Trimming removed 3 bases at V and 6 bases at J, with 15 bases between. CDR3 amino acids: CASSLAGNEGEQYF. For the CDR3, the DNA is TGTGCCAGCAGTTTGGCCGGGAACGAAGGCGAGCAGTACTTC.

Many counts were recorded for this clonotype. The CDR3 DNA follows: TGTGCCAGCAGCCCTTTCCGGGGGTCAAATGAGCAGTTCTTC. It codes for CASSPFRGSNEQFF. This chain joins TRBV7-3 and TRBJ2-1, with D possibly being TRBD2 (6 bases). Trimming pared 5 bases from V and 7 bases from J, leaving 15 bases between. The CDR3 contains 14 residues. Per the germline V gene, CDR1 is SGHTA and CDR2 is FQGTGA.

This clonotype showed up many times. J is TRBJ1-5 and V is TRBV4-1; maybe TRBD1 (5 bases). Between the trimmed V and J ends, which lost 1 base and 2 bases, there was a span of 15 bases. There are 17 residues in the CDR3. Germline V gives CDR1 MGHRA, CDR2 YSYEKL. The CDR3 sequence: CASSQVNLGLGNQPQHF. The CDR3 DNA follows: TGCGCCAGCAGCCAAGTAAATCTGGGGCTCGGCAATCAGCCCCAGCATTTT.

The CDR3 protein is CASSGTANNSPLHF. DNA for the CDR3: TGTGCCAGCAGCGGAACAGCAAATAATTCACCCCTCCACTTT. The rearrangement uses TRBV9 and TRBJ1-6; no definite D call. The CDR3 totals 14 residues. V was cut by 3 bases and J by 5 bases, with 9 bases left in between. From germline, CDR1 is SGDLS and CDR2 YYNGEE.

This clonotype was detected many times. This sequence joins TRBV2 and TRBJ2-7; D uncertain. Germline CDR1 and CDR2: SNHLY and FYNNEI. The V and J ends lost 4 bases and 2 bases respectively, with 9 bases between them. This CDR3 has 13 residues. In nucleotides, the CDR3 is TGTGCCAGCAGTGGGATCGTTACCTACGAGCAGTACTTC. This encodes CASSGIVTYEQYF.

This clonotype occurred many times. The gene calls are TRBV6-1 and TRBJ2-3; 8 bases line up with TRBD2. Germline V gene sequence: CDR1 MNHNS, CDR2 SASEGT. Germline trimming cut 8 bases from V and 5 bases from J; bases unmatched to any gene: 6. This CDR3 spans 13 amino acids. The CDR3 DNA follows: TGTGCCAGCTCTAGCGGGCCTATAGATACGCAGTATTTT. It translates to CASSSGPIDTQYF.

This clonotype was recorded a few times. The chain couples TRBV4-1 to TRBJ2-1, with D tentatively TRBD2 (6 bases). The germline gives CDR1 MGHRA, CDR2 YSYEKL. CDR3 size: 16 residues. V was shortened by 3 bases and J by 7 bases, with 19 bases between the two germline ends. The CDR3 region is CASSHPGRSRVNEQFF. The CDR3 DNA is TGCGCCAGCAGCCACCCAGGGAGGTCACGGGTGAATGAGCAGTTCTTC.

The chain recombines TRBV7-3 with TRBJ1-2; the match to TRBD1 covers 8 bases. V lost 0 bases, J lost 2 bases, and 8 bases stayed unmatched. Germline V gene sequence: CDR1 SGHTA, CDR2 FQGTGA. The CDR3 contains 17 residues. The CDR3 DNA sequence: TGTGCCAGCAGCTTAACCCCATGGACAGGGATAAACTATGGCTACACCTTC. Translated, it gives CASSLTPWTGINYGYTF. Variable domain in full (rest from reference TRBV7-3 and TRBJ1-2): GAGVSQTPSNKVTEKGKYVELRCDPISGHTALYWYRQSLGQGPEFLIYFQGTGAADDSGLPNDRFFAVRPEGSVSTLKIQRTERGDSAVYLCASSLTPWTGINYGYTFGSGTRLTVV.

This clonotype showed up many times. The chain recombines TRBV5-1 with TRBJ1-1; D may be TRBD1 (6 bases). This CDR3 has 16 residues. V gave up 0 bases and J gave up 5 bases, with 17 bases separating them. Per the germline V gene, CDR1 is SGHRS and CDR2 is YFSETQ. CDR3 DNA sequence: TGCGCCAGCAGCTTGGAAATGACAGGTCGGGGTACTGAAGCTTTCTTT. Translation: CASSLEMTGRGTEAFF.

The chain combines TRBV7-9 with TRBJ2-7; no reliable D call. V lost 1 base and J 3 bases, leaving 7 bases between the germline ends. Germline CDR1 is SEHNR and CDR2 is FQNEAQ (reference sequence). This CDR3 has 13 residues. The CDR3: CASSLDEDYEQYF. The CDR3 nucleotides are TGTGCCAGCAGCTTAGACGAGGACTACGAGCAGTACTTC. Drawing the rest from reference TRBV7-9 and TRBJ2-7, the complete variable domain is DTGVSQNPRHKITKRGQNVTFRCDPISEHNRLYWYRQTLGQGPEFLTYFQNEAQLEKSRLLSDRFSAERPKGSFSTLEIQRTEQGDSAMYLCASSLDEDYEQYFGPGTRLTVT.

This clonotype was seen ten or more times. This rearrangement joins TRBV7-8 to TRBJ2-3; 7 bases agree with TRBD2. Unmatched junction bases numbered 5, after V lost 5 bases and J lost 0 bases. The CDR3 loop spans 15 amino acids. Per the germline V gene, CDR1 is SGHVS and CDR2 is FQNEAQ. The CDR3 region is CASSPGLVSTDTQYF. CDR3 nucleotide sequence: TGTGCCAGCAGCCCAGGACTAGTTAGCACAGATACGCAGTATTTT. Full variable domain (outside the CDR3, taken from reference TRBV7-8 and TRBJ2-3): GAGVSQSPRYKVAKRGQDVALRCDPISGHVSLFWYQQALGQGPEFLTYFQNEAQLDKSGLPSDRFFAERPEGSVSTLKIQRTQQEDSAVYLCASSPGLVSTDTQYFGPGTRLTVL.